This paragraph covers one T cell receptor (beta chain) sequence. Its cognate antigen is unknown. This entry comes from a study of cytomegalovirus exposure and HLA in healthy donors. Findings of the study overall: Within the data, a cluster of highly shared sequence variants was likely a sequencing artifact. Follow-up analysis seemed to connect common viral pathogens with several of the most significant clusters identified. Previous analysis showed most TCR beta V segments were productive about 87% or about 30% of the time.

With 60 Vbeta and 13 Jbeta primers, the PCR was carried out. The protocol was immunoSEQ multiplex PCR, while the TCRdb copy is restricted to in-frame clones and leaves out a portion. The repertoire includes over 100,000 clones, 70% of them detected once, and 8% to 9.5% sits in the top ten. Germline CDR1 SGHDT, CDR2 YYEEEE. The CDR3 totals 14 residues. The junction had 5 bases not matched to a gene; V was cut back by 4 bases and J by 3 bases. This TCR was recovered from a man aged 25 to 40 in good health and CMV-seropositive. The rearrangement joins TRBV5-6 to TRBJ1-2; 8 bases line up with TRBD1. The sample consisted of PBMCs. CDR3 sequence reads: CASSGTGGHYGYTF. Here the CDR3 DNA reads TGTGCCAGCAGCGGAACAGGGGGACACTATGGCTACACCTTC. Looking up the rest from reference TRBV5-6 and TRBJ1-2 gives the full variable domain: DAGVTQSPTHLIKTRGQQVTLRCSPKSGHDTVSWYQQALGQGPQFIFQYYEEEERQRGNFPDRFSGHQFPNYSSELNVNALLLGDSALYLCASSGTGGHYGYTFGSGTRLTVV.